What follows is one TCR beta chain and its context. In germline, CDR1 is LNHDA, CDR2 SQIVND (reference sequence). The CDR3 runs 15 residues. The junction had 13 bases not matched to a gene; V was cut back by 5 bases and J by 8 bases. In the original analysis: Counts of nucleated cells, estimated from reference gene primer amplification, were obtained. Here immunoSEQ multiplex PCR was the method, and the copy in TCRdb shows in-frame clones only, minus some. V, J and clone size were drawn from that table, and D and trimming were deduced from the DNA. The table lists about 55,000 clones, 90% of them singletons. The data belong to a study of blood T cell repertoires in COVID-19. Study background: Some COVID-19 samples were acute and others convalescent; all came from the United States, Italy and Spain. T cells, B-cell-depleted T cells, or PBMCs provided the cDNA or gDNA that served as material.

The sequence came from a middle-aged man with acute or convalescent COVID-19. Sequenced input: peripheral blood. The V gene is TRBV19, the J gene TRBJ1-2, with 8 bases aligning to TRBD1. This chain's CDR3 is CASSERTGSLGGYTF. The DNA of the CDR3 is TGTGCCAGTAGTGAACGGACAGGGAGTCTAGGGGGCTACACCTTC.